In this sample, the clone carrying this T cell receptor beta chain turned up once. The antigen remains unidentified. Sequencing used immunoSEQ multiplex PCR; TCRdb keeps in-frame clones, though not all of them. The sample carries 68,000 or so clones, approximately 71% recorded once. This record comes from a study of cytotoxic CD8 clonotypes in ibrutinib-treated CLL. Study-level results: Baseline levels of clonality went above those of age-matched healthy donors and moved with circulating CD8+ T-cell counts.

The germline CDR1 and CDR2 sequences are SGHTA and FQGNSA. The CDR3 covers 16 residues. The ends lost 5 bases at V and 2 bases at J; junction bases unmatched: 7. This chain uses TRBV7-2 with TRBJ1-5; TRBD1 matches at 9 bases. Sample: PBMCs, taken after 12 months of ibrutinib treatment. The receptor's source is a human donor with chronic lymphocytic leukemia. The CDR3 reads CASSPHRGRGNQPQHF. The CDR3 nucleotides are TGTGCCAGCAGCCCCCACAGGGGGCGCGGCAATCAGCCCCAGCATTTT. Drawing the rest from reference TRBV7-2 and TRBJ1-5, the complete variable domain is GAGVSQSPSNKVTEKGKDVELRCDPISGHTALYWYRQSLGQGLEFLIYFQGNSAPDKSGLPSDRFSAERTGGSVSTLTIQRTQQEDSAVYLCASSPHRGRGNQPQHFGDGTRLSIL.